This note documents a single TCR beta chain sequence. This sample was included in a study of blood T cell repertoires in COVID-19. Study-level background: Samples of COVID-19 (acute and convalescent) were obtained from the United States, Italy and Spain. Sample material is recorded as cDNA or gDNA derived from T cells, B-cell-depleted T cells, or PBMCs.

In the original processing: It was from reference gene primer amplification that nucleated cell counts were estimated. Sequenced by immunoSEQ multiplex PCR; TCRdb stores in-frame clones only, minus some. V, J and clone size reflect that table, while D and trimming were determined from the DNA. The table records roughly 130,000 clones, less than 90% of them present only once. The sequenced sample consisted of peripheral blood. This TCR was sampled from a young woman who had recovered from COVID-19.

CDR3 residues: CASSLGSGQGIEAFF. The CDR3 bases are TGTGCCAGCAGCTTGGGGTCGGGACAGGGAATAGAAGCTTTCTTT. The chain has TRBV7-9 and TRBJ1-1; 9 bases line up with TRBD1. Germline V gene lookup returns CDR1 SEHNR and CDR2 FQNEAQ (reference sequence). The junction had 10 bases not matched to a gene; V was cut back by 3 bases and J by 8 bases. The CDR3 has 15 residues.